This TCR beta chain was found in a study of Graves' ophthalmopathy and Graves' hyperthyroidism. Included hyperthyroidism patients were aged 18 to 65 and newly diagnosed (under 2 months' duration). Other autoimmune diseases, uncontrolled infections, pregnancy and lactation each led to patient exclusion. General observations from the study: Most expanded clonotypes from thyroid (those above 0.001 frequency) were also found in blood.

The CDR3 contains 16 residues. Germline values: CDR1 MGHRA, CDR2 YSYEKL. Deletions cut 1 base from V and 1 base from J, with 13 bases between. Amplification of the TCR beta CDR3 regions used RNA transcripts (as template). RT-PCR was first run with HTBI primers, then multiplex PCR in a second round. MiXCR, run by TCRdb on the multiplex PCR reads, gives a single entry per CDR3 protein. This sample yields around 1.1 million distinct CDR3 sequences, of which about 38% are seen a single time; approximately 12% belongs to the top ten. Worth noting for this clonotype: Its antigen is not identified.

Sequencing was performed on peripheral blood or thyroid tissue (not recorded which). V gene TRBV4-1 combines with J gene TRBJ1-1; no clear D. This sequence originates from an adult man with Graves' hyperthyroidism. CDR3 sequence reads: CASSQVPVGRNTEAFF. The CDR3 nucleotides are TGCGCCAGCAGCCAAGTCCCCGTCGGGCGGAACACTGAAGCTTTCTTT.